Detailed here is one T cell receptor beta chain. What it binds is unknown. The PCR was carried out with 60 Vbeta primers and 13 Jbeta primers. Measured with immunoSEQ multiplex PCR; TCRdb has only the in-frame clones, and not every one. The profile shows over 200,000 clones, around 89% of them singletons. The sample is drawn from a study of cytomegalovirus exposure and HLA in healthy donors. The CDR3 contains 15 residues. V dropped 7 bases and J dropped 0 bases, with 15 bases sitting between them. Germline lookup yields CDR1 ENHRY and CDR2 SYGVKD. Study-level points and caveats: Researchers counted roughly 150 TCR beta chains as cytomegalovirus-associated.

This sequence was found in a woman between 18 and 29 years old in good health and CMV-seronegative. The chain joins TRBV10-3 to TRBJ2-5; a weak D match, TRBD1 (6 bases). What was sequenced was PBMCs. Here the CDR3 DNA reads TGTGCCATCACTCGGTCCCAGGGGAACCAAGAGACCCAGTACTTC. Translated, it gives CAITRSQGNQETQYF.